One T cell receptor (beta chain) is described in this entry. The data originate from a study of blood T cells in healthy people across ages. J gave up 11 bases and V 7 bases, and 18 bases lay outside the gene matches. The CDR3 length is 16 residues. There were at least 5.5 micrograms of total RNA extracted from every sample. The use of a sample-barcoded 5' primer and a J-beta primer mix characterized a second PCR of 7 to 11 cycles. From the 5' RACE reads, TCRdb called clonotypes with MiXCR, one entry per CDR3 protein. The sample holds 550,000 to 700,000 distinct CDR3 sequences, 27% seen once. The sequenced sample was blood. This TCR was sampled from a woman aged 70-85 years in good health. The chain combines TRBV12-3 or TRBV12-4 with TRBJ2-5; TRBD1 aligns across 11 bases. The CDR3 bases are TGTGCCAGCACTAAAGCCGGGACAGGGGGGACGATGGAGCAGTACTTC. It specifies CASTKAGTGGTMEQYF.